This T cell receptor (beta chain) was observed in a study of T cell responses to AZD1222 COVID-19 vaccine. Data came from immunoSEQ multiplex PCR; TCRdb stores just in-frame clones and leaves some out. Among 120,000 to 150,000 clones listed, roughly 88% were seen once. The V end lost 3 bases, the J end lost 5 bases, and 14 bases lay between the germline ends. Germline assignment: CDR1 KGHSH and CDR2 LQKENI. This CDR3 comprises 14 residues. Overall study findings and caveats: The donors showed a predominance of white British ancestry and of females, with possible underestimation of clonal diversity.

As to this clone: The antigen remains unidentified.

The sequencing used peripheral blood, collected 28 days after the second dose of the MenACWY control vaccine. The rearrangement uses TRBV18 and TRBJ2-7; either TRBD1 or TRBD2 may supply D (5 bases each). This sequence originates from an adult who received the MenACWY meningococcal vaccine as a control. CDR3 DNA: TGTGCCAGCTCACCCCTTGTCAGGGACCACGAGCAGTACTTC. It is translated as CASSPLVRDHEQYF.